This T cell receptor beta chain was sequenced for a study of shared clonotypes between healthy human individuals. Study conclusions and caveats: A generally larger estimated richness was seen in naive subsets than in memory subsets. The authors sampled blood alone, and tissue repertoires likely differ.

This clone was detected only once. Its antigen is unidentified. This CDR3 is built from 13 residues. Germline-derived CDR1 and CDR2 are SEHNR and FQNEAQ (reference sequence). Trimming took 5 bases from V and 0 from J, leaving 5 bases between them. Repertoires were generated with immunoSEQ multiplex PCR, while TCRdb's copy carries only in-frame clones and drops some. The repertoire holds some 1 million clones, with 70% to 80% as singletons. The sequence was obtained from a man younger than 35 in good health. The rearrangement uses TRBV7-9 and TRBJ2-1; no reliable D call. The source material was memory CD4+ T cells sorted from blood. Described subset: CD45RA-negative fraction. This CDR3 reads CASSGSSYNEQFF. CDR3 bases: TGTGCCAGCAGCGGCAGCTCCTACAATGAGCAGTTCTTC.